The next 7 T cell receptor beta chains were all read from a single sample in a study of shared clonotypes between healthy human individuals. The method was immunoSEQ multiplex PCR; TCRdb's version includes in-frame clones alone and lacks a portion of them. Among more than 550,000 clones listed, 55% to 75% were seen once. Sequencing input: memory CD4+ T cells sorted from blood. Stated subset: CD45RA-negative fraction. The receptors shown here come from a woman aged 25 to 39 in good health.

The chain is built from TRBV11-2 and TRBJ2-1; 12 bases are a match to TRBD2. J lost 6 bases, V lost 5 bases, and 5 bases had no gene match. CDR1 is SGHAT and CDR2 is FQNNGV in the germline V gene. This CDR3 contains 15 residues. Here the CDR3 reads CASSLAGGVGNEQFF. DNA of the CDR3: TGTGCCAGCAGCCTAGCGGGAGGGGTCGGCAATGAGCAGTTCTTC.

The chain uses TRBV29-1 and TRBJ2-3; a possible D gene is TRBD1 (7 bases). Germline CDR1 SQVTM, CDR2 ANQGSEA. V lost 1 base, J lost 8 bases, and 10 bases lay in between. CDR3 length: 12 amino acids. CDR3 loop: CSVEGQGGTQYF. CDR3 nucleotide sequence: TGCAGCGTTGAAGGTCAGGGGGGTACGCAGTATTTT.

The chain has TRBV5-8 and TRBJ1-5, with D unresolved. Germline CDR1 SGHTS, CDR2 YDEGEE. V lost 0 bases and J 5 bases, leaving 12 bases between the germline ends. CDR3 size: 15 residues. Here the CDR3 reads CASSLGVAQDQPQHF. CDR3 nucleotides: TGTGCCAGCAGCTTGGGCGTCGCGCAGGATCAGCCCCAGCATTTT.

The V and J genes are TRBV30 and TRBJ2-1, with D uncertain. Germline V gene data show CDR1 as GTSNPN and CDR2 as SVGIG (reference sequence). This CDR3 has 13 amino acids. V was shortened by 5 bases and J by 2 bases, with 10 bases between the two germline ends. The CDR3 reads CAWCNGPYNEQFF. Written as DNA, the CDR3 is TGTGCCTGGTGTAACGGGCCCTACAATGAGCAGTTCTTC.

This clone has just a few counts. The chain's CDR3 is CATKLAETYEQYF. DNA of the CDR3: TGTGCCACGAAACTAGCGGAAACCTACGAGCAGTACTTC. The rearrangement uses TRBV27 and TRBJ2-7; 8 bases are shared with TRBD2. V was clipped by 10 bases and J by 2 bases; unmatched bases: 7. The germline V gene encodes CDR1 MNHEY and CDR2 SMNVEV (reference sequence). The CDR3 is 13 amino acids.

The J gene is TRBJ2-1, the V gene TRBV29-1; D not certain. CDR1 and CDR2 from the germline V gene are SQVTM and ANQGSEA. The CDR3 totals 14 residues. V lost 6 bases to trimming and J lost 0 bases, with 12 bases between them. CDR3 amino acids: CSVPDASSYNEQFF. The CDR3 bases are TGCAGCGTGCCAGACGCGAGCTCCTACAATGAGCAGTTCTTC.

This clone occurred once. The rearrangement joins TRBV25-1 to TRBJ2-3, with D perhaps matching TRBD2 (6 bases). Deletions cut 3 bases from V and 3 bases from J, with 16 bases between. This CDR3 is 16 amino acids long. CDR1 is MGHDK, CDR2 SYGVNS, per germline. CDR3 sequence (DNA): TGTGCCAGCAGTGATGGGGGGAAGGGATCGACAGATACGCAGTATTTT. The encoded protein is CASSDGGKGSTDTQYF.